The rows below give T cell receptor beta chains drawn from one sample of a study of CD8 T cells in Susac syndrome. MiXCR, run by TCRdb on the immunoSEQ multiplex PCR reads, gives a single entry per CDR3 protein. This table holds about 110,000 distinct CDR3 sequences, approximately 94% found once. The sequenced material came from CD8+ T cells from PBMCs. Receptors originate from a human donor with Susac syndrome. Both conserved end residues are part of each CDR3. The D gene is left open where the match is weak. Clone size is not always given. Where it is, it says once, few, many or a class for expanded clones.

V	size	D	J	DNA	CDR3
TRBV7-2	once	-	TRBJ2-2	TGTGCCAGCAGCTTGGCAGAAACTACGAACACCGGGGAGCTGTTTTTT	CASSLAETTNTGELFF
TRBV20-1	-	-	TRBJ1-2	TGCAGTGCTACCGGGACCGTTTACTATGGCTACACCTTC	CSATGTVYYGYTF
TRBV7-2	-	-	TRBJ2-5	TGTGCCAGCAGCCTAGAGGAGGTCCACTCCCAAGAGACCCAGTACTTC	CASSLEEVHSQETQYF
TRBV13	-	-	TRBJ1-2	TGTGCCAGCAGCTTATATCAGGGACGAGGCTACACCTTC	CASSLYQGRGYTF
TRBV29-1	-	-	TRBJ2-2	TGCAGCGGTACAGAGTCCACCGGGGAGCTGTTTTTT	CSGTESTGELFF
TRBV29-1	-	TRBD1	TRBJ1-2	TGCAGCGTTGAGGACAGGGCCCTCCAGGGCTACACCTTC	CSVEDRALQGYTF
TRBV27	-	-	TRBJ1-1	TGTGCCAGCAGTCTAGCGGGAGTGAACACTGAAGCTTTCTTT	CASSLAGVNTEAFF
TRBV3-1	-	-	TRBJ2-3	TGTGCCAGCAGCCAAGAGTCGAGCACAGATACGCAGTATTTT	CASSQESSTDTQYF
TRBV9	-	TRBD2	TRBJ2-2	TGTGCCAGCAGCGACCCCCCCACTAGCGCCGGGGAGCTGTTTTTT	CASSDPPTSAGELFF
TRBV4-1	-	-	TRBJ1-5	TGCGCCAGCAGCCAAGAGGCCCCGGGAGGGTATCAGCCCCAGCATTTT	CASSQEAPGGYQPQHF
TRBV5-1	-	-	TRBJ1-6	TGCGCCAGCAGCTTGGTTCAGGGTGGATCACCCCTCCACTTT	CASSLVQGGSPLHF
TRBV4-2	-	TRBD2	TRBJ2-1	TGTGCCAGCAGCCAAGAGGGGACTAGCGGGTACAATGAGCAGTTCTTC	CASSQEGTSGYNEQFF
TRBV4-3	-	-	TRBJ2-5	TGCGCCAGCAGCCAAGCTCGTGGTGAACAGACCCAGTACTTC	CASSQARGEQTQYF